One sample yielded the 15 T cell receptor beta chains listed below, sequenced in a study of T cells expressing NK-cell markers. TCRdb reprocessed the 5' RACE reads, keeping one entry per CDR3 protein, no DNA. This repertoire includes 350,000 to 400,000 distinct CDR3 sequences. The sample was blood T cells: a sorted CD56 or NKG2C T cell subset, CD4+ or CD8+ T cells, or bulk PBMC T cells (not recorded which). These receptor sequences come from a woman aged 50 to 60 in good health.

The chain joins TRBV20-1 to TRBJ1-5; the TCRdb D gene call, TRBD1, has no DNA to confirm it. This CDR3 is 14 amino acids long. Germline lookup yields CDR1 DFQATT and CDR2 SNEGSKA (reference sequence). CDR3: CSATQGQGNQPQHF.

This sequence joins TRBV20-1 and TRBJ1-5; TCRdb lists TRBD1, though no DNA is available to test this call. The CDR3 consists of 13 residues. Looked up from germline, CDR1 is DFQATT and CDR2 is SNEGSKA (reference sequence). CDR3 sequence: CSASPRVRQPQHF.

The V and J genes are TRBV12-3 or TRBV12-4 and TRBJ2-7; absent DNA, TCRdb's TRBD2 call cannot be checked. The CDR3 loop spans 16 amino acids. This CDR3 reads CASSSRGLATTYEQYF.

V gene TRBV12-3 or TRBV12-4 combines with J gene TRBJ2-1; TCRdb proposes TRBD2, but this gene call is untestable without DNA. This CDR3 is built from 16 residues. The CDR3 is CASSLPGLAARGQQFF.

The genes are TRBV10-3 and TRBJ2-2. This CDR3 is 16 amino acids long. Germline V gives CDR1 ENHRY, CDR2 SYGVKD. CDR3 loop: CAISDDLLQNTGELFF.

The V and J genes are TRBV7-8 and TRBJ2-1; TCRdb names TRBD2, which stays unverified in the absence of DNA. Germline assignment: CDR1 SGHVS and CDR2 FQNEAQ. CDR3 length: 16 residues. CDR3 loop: CASSFGPGLAGVEQFF.

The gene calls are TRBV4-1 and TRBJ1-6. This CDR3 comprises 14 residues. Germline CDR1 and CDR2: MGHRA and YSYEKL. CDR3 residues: CASSQGRLNSPLHF.

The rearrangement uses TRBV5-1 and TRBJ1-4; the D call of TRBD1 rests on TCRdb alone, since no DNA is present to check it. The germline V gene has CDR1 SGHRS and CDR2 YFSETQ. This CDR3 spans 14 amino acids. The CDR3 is CASSRTGINEKLFF.

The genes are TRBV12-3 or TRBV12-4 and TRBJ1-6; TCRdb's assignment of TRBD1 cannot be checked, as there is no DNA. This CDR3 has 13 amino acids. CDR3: CASTGRYNSPLHF.

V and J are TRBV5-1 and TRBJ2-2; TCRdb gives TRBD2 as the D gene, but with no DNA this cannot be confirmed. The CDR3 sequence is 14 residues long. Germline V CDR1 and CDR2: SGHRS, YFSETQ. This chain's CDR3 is CASTQSGGTGELFF.

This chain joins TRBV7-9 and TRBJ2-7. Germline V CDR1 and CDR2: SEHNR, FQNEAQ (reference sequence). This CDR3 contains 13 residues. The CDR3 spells CASSLSGLDEQYF.

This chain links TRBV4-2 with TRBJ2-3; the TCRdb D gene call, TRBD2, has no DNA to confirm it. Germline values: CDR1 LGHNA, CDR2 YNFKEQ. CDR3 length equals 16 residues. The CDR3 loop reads CASSQEGAGRVDTQYF.

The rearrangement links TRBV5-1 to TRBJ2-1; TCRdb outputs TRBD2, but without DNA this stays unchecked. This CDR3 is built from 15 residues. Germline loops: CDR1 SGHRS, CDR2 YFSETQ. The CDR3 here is CASSPGGSGSDEQFF.

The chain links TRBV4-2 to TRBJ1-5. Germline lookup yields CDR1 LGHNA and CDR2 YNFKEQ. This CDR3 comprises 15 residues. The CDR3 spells CASSQVGIGNQPQHF.

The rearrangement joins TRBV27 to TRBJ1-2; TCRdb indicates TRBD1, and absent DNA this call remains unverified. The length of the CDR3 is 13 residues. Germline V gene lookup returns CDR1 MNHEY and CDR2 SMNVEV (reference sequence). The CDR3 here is CAVGAGGLYGYTF.